Following are 22 T cell receptor beta chains from one sample sequenced in a study of Graves' ophthalmopathy and Graves' hyperthyroidism. The sequenced template was RNA, covering the TCR beta CDR3 region. The library came from an HTBI-primed first-round RT-PCR and a second-round multiplex PCR. TCRdb itself ran the multiplex PCR reads through MiXCR, one entry per CDR3 protein. The table has over a million distinct CDR3 sequences, roughly two fifths seen once. Material for sequencing was peripheral blood or thyroid tissue (not recorded which). The receptors here all came from an adult man with Graves' hyperthyroidism.

In its sample, this clonotype was seen a few times. The chain uses TRBV5-1 and TRBJ1-4; weak D call: TRBD1 (6 bases). Per germline, CDR1 SGHRS and CDR2 YFSETQ. This CDR3 has 15 amino acids. Trimming took 4 bases from V and 6 from J, leaving 16 bases between them. The CDR3 bases are TGCGCCAGCAGCCACCAGACAGGCCGAGATGAAAAACTGTTTTTT. Protein sequence: CASSHQTGRDEKLFF.

This chain links TRBV2 with TRBJ2-6; 10 bases line up with TRBD1. The CDR3 has 17 residues. Trimming removed 5 bases from V and 2 bases from J; junction bases left unmatched: 6. Germline V gene data show CDR1 as SNHLY and CDR2 as FYNNEI. The CDR3 sequence: CASSPTDRGAGANVLTF. Written as DNA, the CDR3 is TGTGCCAGCAGTCCGACGGACAGGGGGGCTGGGGCCAACGTCCTGACTTTC.

This chain joins TRBV14 and TRBJ2-7; D tentatively fits TRBD1 or TRBD2 (5 bases each). Looked up from germline, CDR1 is SGHDN and CDR2 is FVKESK. The CDR3 is 15 amino acids. V shed 4 bases and J shed 2 bases, with 15 bases lying between them. The CDR3 coding sequence is TGTGCCAGCAGCCGCAGGGACGAGAGCACCTACGAGCAGTACTTC. It encodes CASSRRDESTYEQYF.

The rearrangement uses TRBV4-1 and TRBJ2-7; TRBD1 matches 9 bases. The CDR3 consists of 15 residues. Germline loops: CDR1 MGHRA, CDR2 YSYEKL. J was trimmed by 3 bases and V by 4 bases; bases with no gene match: 7. The CDR3 DNA reads as TGCGCCAGCAGCCCAATACAGGGGGCGGACTACGAGCAGTACTTC. It yields the protein CASSPIQGADYEQYF.

This sequence joins TRBV7-2 and TRBJ2-7; D is ambiguous. Per germline, CDR1 SGHTA and CDR2 FQGNSA. This CDR3 spans 12 amino acids. Trimming removed 5 bases from V and 2 bases from J, with 7 bases in between. CDR3 nucleotides: TGTGCCAGCAGCACAGTGCCCTACGAGCAGTACTTC. Translation gives CASSTVPYEQYF.

The chain recombines TRBV5-6 with TRBJ1-1; D is unresolved. V was pared by 1 base and J by 12 bases, with 1 base between. Germline CDR1 is SGHDT and CDR2 is YYEEEE. The CDR3 loop spans 8 amino acids. In DNA form, the CDR3 reads TGTGCCAGCAGCTTGACTTTCTTT. Residues: CASSLTFF. The variable domain in full, with the rest retrieved from reference TRBV5-6 and TRBJ1-1, is DAGVTQSPTHLIKTRGQQVTLRCSPKSGHDTVSWYQQALGQGPQFIFQYYEEEERQRGNFPDRFSGHQFPNYSSELNVNALLLGDSALYLCASSLTFFGQGTRLTVV.

The chain links TRBV11-2 to TRBJ1-6, with TRBD1 matching over 9 bases. The CDR3 covers 18 residues. V shed 5 bases and J 10 bases; nucleotides not matched to a gene: 18. Germline V CDR1 and CDR2: SGHAT, FQNNGV. CDR3 in amino acids: CASSPLTTGGTGWSPLHF. CDR3 DNA: TGTGCCAGCAGCCCTCTAACGACCGGGGGGACAGGGTGGTCACCCCTCCACTTT.

This chain joins TRBV29-1 and TRBJ2-7; 9 bases are a match to TRBD1. The V and J ends lost 7 bases and 7 bases, in that order; junction bases with no gene match: 8. Germline CDR1 and CDR2: SQVTM and ANQGSEA. The CDR3 loop spans 12 amino acids. The CDR3: CSARDRVKEQYF. The CDR3 DNA is TGCAGCGCCAGGGACAGGGTAAAAGAGCAGTACTTC.

Ten or more counts support this clonotype. V usage is TRBV20-1 and J usage is TRBJ1-6, with TRBD1 matching over 7 bases. The ends lost 2 bases at V and 5 bases at J; junction bases unmatched: 3. The germline V gene has CDR1 DFQATT and CDR2 SNEGSKA (reference sequence). CDR3 size: 14 residues. DNA of the CDR3: TGCAGTGCTAGACCAGGGGGGGATAATTCACCCCTCCACTTT. Translation: CSARPGGDNSPLHF.

This rearrangement joins TRBV30 to TRBJ1-2, with TRBD1 identical over 8 bases. The CDR3 runs 11 residues. The trim removed 5 bases at V and 8 bases at J, leaving 4 bases unmatched. The germline gives CDR1 GTSNPN, CDR2 SVGIG (reference sequence). As DNA, the CDR3 is TGTGCCTGGGGACAGGGTGGAGGCTACACCTTC. This sequence encodes CAWGQGGGYTF.

A word on this clonotype: A much larger clone sits a single nucleotide away, making a read error possible. The V call is TRBV7-8, the J call TRBJ2-7; 8 nucleotides match TRBD1. The CDR3 has 15 residues. Germline V CDR1 and CDR2: SGHVS, FQNEAQ. The ends lost 5 bases at V and 7 bases at J; junction bases unmatched: 13. The CDR3 sequence is CASSRGQGLILEQYF. In DNA form, the CDR3 reads TGTGCCAGCAGCCGCGGACAGGGCCTTATTTTGGAGCAGTACTTC.

Details on this clonotype: One junction end does not reproduce the germline sequence, and a read error may be involved. The genes are TRBV5-1 and TRBJ2-6, with D unclear. CDR3 length: 11 residues. Germline values: CDR1 SGHRS, CDR2 YFSETQ. CDR3 nucleotides: TGCGCCAGCAGCTTGGGGGCAGACGAAGCTTTC. Its protein product is CASSLGADEAF.

The chain links TRBV7-9 to TRBJ1-6, with TRBD1 matching over 7 bases. There are 16 residues in the CDR3. J gave up 7 bases and V 5 bases, and 11 bases lay outside the gene matches. Germline-derived CDR1 and CDR2 are SEHNR and FQNEAQ (reference sequence). The CDR3 protein is CASSRQGLSTNSPLHF. The CDR3 nucleotides are TGTGCCAGCAGCCGACAGGGACTTTCCACGAATTCACCCCTCCACTTT.

This rearrangement joins TRBV10-2 to TRBJ1-1, with a possible D match to TRBD1 (5 bases). CDR3 length equals 14 residues. The V end was cut by 2 bases, the J end by 4 bases, with 11 bases between. Germline CDR1 and CDR2: WSHSY and SAAADI. CDR3 in amino acids: CASSEPDTRTEAFF. DNA for the CDR3: TGCGCCAGCAGTGAGCCGGACACCCGCACTGAAGCTTTCTTT.

V usage is TRBV7-8 and J usage is TRBJ2-2, with TRBD1 as a possible D gene (6 bases). Germline-derived CDR1 and CDR2 are SGHVS and FQNEAQ. V was clipped by 5 bases and J by 2 bases, with 18 bases between them. The CDR3 has 17 amino acids. CDR3 residues: CASSVRSGRGNTGELFF. The CDR3 coding sequence is TGTGCCAGCAGCGTTAGGTCGGGCAGGGGCAACACCGGGGAGCTGTTTTTT.

This clonotype came up a few times. A junction boundary mismatches the germline segment, possibly from a read error. The chain recombines TRBV2 with TRBJ2-1; perhaps TRBD1 as D (6 bases). In germline, CDR1 is SNHLY, CDR2 FYNNEI. CDR3 size: 10 residues. The CDR3 sequence is CASRVGGQSF. The DNA of the CDR3 is TGTGCCAGCAGGGTAGGCGGACAGTCGTTC.

This clonotype was counted ten times or more. The chain is built from TRBV5-8 and TRBJ2-6, with D unresolved. This CDR3 is built from 16 residues. V lost 0 bases and J lost 2, with 9 bases in between. From germline, CDR1 is SGHTS and CDR2 YDEGEE. CDR3 residues: CASSLEMVAGANVLTF. CDR3 sequence (DNA): TGTGCCAGCAGCTTGGAGATGGTAGCTGGGGCCAACGTCCTGACTTTC.

In its sample, this clonotype was seen many times. V usage is TRBV25-1 and J usage is TRBJ1-1, with D possibly being TRBD1 (6 bases). Looked up from germline, CDR1 is MGHDK and CDR2 is SYGVNS. Trimming removed 3 bases from V and 4 bases from J, with 9 bases in between. The CDR3 has 13 residues. Written as DNA, the CDR3 is TGTGCCAGCAGTGAGGACAGTTCCACTGAAGCTTTCTTT. The encoded protein is CASSEDSSTEAFF.

This clonotype was counted at least ten times. For the CDR3, the DNA is TGTGCCAGACGGACTAGCGGGTCCTACGAGCAGTACTTC. Protein: CARRTSGSYEQYF. The chain combines TRBV2 with TRBJ2-7, with 11 nucleotides matching TRBD2. After removal of 9 bases from V and 1 base from J, the junction contained 2 bases not matched to a gene. CDR1 and CDR2 (germline): SNHLY, FYNNEI. The CDR3 has 13 residues.

Remarks on this clonotype: A read error may explain this, as a much larger clone is one base away. The chain joins TRBV7-9 to TRBJ2-2; D unresolved. Germline CDR1 is SEHNR and CDR2 is FQNEAQ (reference sequence). CDR3 length equals 15 residues. Trimming took 4 bases from V and 0 from J, leaving 9 bases between them. As DNA, the CDR3 is TGTGCCAGCAGCTCACCAGGAACGAACACCGGGGAGCTGTTTTTT. It yields the protein CASSSPGTNTGELFF.

This rearrangement joins TRBV5-1 to TRBJ2-7, with TRBD1 matching 7 bases. The CDR3 loop spans 15 amino acids. CDR1 and CDR2 from the germline V gene are SGHRS and YFSETQ. Unmatched junction bases numbered 9, after V lost 6 bases and J lost 0 bases. CDR3 loop: CASIKQGRYSYEQYF. In DNA form, the CDR3 reads TGCGCCAGCATAAAACAGGGGCGATACTCCTACGAGCAGTACTTC.

The chain uses TRBV12-3 or TRBV12-4 and TRBJ1-5, with D hard to call. The CDR3 covers 14 residues. V lost 1 base, J lost 5 bases, and 9 bases lay in between. Here the CDR3 DNA reads TGTGCCAGCAGTTTAGACAGAAATTATCAGCCCCAGCATTTT. Translating gives CASSLDRNYQPQHF.